This T cell receptor beta chain was captured by sequencing in a study of graft-versus-host responses after intestinal transplantation (dated by TCRdb to the early 2020s). About the investigation overall: The transplants that recipients received were multivisceral, liver-intestinal, or isolated intestinal. Donor T cell macrochimerism was defined as a peak of at least 4% donor T cells among recipient peripheral blood mononuclear cells. To identify alloreactive clones, pre-transplant mixed lymphocyte reaction products were sequenced and compared with unstimulated pre-transplant donor and recipient T cells. All recipients received anti-thymocyte globulin induction followed by maintenance tacrolimus and steroids for approximately 3 years. Bulk TCR-beta CDR3 sequencing was used to track graft-versus-host and host-versus-graft alloreactive T cell clones in the graft, circulation and bone marrow after intestinal transplantation. Samples from a few later patients were sequenced in-house on an Illumina MiSeq with MiXCR processing rather than by the commercial service. The cohort enrolled some 25 intestinal transplant recipients including one retransplant, and 3 patients lacking pretransplant specimens were excluded. The study at large found these results: In the allografts of patients with donor T cell macrochimerism, GvH to HvG T cell clonal ratios were high. The conclusions were limited by the relatively low number and heterogeneity of the intestinal transplant patients. GvH clones turned up in recipient bone marrow, with some appearing earlier in ileal mucosa or blood, a pattern consistent with an intestinal mucosal origin. Early after transplant, peak levels of circulating GvH clones were associated with declines in HvG clones.

Concerning this clone itself: Which antigen it targets is not known. Base qualities are missing; no much larger clone stands one base away.

Library preparation was by the immunoSEQ multiplex PCR assay. Adaptive Biotechnologies carried out high-throughput TCR-beta CDR3 sequencing of genomic DNA for most patients. Processing in the source paper ran as follows. Adaptive's ImmunoSEQ software supplied the TCR sequencing data for approximately 18 patients, while MiXCR and VDJtools were used to process a few other patients. CDR3 nucleotide sequences shared by donor and recipient were removed because the origin of these sequences could not be assigned. At least 2-fold expansion over unstimulated cells and a minimum CFSE-low frequency of 0.002% (template counts) or 0.001% (read counts) were required for clones to be classified as alloreactive. A clone was considered mappable if detected in the sequenced pre-transplant spleen, lymph node, or MLR CFSE-low populations of the donor or recipient. The cumulative frequency of alloreactive clones was calculated as a percentage of all sequences, weighted by copy number. TCRdb retrieved this table from immuneACCESS and kept in-frame rearrangements only. Not all clones are present; in checked studies, unresolved V genes account for under half, and no reason is known for the remainder. V, J and clone size were drawn from that table, and D and trimming were deduced from the DNA. The sample table shows roughly 60,000 clones, and around 91% are seen once. The ten biggest clones cover more than 2.5% of the sample.

Blood samples were collected up to 4 times in the first month after transplant and then at least monthly when available. A distance of 13 bases separates the germline ends of V and J, which lose 6 bases and 1 base respectively. Spanning cysteine to phenylalanine, the CDR3 consists of 15 amino acids. The kept DNA is CDR3 alone, 45 bases in frame from the first base. CDR1 and CDR2, per the germline V gene, are SNHLY and FYNNEI. This sequence originates from a human patient who received an intestinal transplant, so some T cells may come from the graft donor. The chain was built from TRBV2 and TRBJ1-5; the D gene is perhaps TRBD1, on 5 matching bases. The input for sequencing was PBMCs, taken about 120 days after intestinal transplantation. The CDR3 protein sequence reads: CASRTGTASNQPQHF. The DNA sequence is as follows: TGTGCCAGCAGGACCGGGACGGCGAGCAATCAGCCCCAGCATTTT.